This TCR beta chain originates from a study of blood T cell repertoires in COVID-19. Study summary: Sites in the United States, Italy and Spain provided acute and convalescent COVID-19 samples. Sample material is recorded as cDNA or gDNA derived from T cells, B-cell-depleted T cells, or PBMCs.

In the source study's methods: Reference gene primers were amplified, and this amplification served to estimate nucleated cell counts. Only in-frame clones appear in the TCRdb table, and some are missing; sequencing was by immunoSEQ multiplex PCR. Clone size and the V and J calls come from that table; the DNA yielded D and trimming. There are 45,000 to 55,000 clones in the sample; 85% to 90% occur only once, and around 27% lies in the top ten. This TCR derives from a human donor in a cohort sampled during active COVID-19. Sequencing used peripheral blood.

CDR3 sequence: CAITGAAGNTIYF. The DNA for the CDR3 is TGTGCCATAACAGGGGCGGCAGGAAACACCATATATTTT. The J gene is TRBJ1-3, the V gene TRBV10-3; 7 bases are shared with TRBD1. The CDR3 totals 13 residues. Germline V lookup: CDR1 ENHRY, CDR2 SYGVKD. The V gene end was trimmed by 9 bases and the J gene end by 4 bases; junction bases not matched to a gene: 6.